This is a list of T cell receptor beta chains from one sample in a study of T cells in Graves' hyperthyroidism and ophthalmopathy. MiXCR, applied by TCRdb to the multiplex PCR reads, yields one record per CDR3 protein. The data show around 600,000 distinct CDR3 sequences, around 16% seen once. The material sequenced was blood. These TCRs come from a woman aged 40 to 50 with Graves' ophthalmopathy. The CDR3 runs from the conserved cysteine through the conserved F or W. D genes are given only for firm matches. The size entry is marked missing in some rows and otherwise reads once, few, many or a size class.

size	V	D	J	CDR3	DNA
many	TRBV9	-	TRBJ2-7	CASSVDRALYEQYF	TGTGCCAGCAGCGTAGACCGGGCCCTCTACGAGCAGTACTTC
few	TRBV29-1	-	TRBJ2-3	CSSRTILTDTQYF	TGCAGCTCGCGGACCATTCTCACAGATACGCAGTATTTT
few	TRBV12-3/TRBV12-4	-	TRBJ2-5	CASSRDLVRETQYF	TGTGCCAGCAGCCGGGACTTAGTGAGAGAGACCCAGTACTTC
few	TRBV20-1	-	TRBJ2-1	CSARDLLAINEQFF	TGCAGTGCTAGAGATCTATTGGCAATCAATGAGCAGTTCTTC
many	TRBV30	-	TRBJ1-1	CAWSPQGDGTEAFF	TGTGCCTGGAGCCCCCAAGGGGACGGAACTGAAGCTTTCTTT
-	TRBV6-2/TRBV6-3	-	TRBJ1-5	CASSYDGPNQPQHF	TGTGCCAGCAGTTACGACGGACCCAATCAGCCCCAGCATTTT
-	TRBV6-1	-	TRBJ2-2	CGSSDAGAGELFF	TGTGGCAGCAGTGATGCAGGGGCCGGGGAGCTGTTTTTT
-	TRBV10-3	TRBD2	TRBJ2-1	CAISASPGLAGPHEQFF	TGTGCCATCAGTGCATCCCCGGGACTAGCGGGACCCCACGAGCAGTTCTTC
-	TRBV20-1	TRBD2	TRBJ2-7	CSASLGLGYEQYF	TGCAGTGCTAGTTTGGGACTAGGGTACGAGCAGTACTTC
few	TRBV20-1	TRBD2	TRBJ2-1	CSAPLAGVSYNEQFF	TGCAGTGCTCCACTAGCGGGAGTCTCCTACAATGAGCAGTTCTTC
-	TRBV20-1	TRBD2	TRBJ2-1	CSGLAGGDEQFF	TGCAGTGGACTAGCGGGAGGGGATGAGCAGTTCTTC
-	TRBV7-9	-	TRBJ2-7	CASSLAFLAGEQYF	TGTGCCAGCAGCTTAGCTTTTTTAGCTGGCGAGCAGTACTTC
many	TRBV5-1	TRBD1	TRBJ1-1	CASSFRGPNTEAFF	TGCGCCAGCAGCTTCAGGGGGCCGAACACTGAAGCTTTCTTT
many	TRBV30	TRBD1	TRBJ1-1	CAWSVNQGARAFF	TGTGCCTGGAGTGTCAACCAGGGGGCGAGAGCTTTCTTT
-	TRBV5-4	-	TRBJ1-2	CASSLNGQFYGYTF	TGTGCCAGCAGCTTGAATGGACAGTTCTATGGCTACACCTTC
many	TRBV6-4	-	TRBJ2-2	CASSDKGDTGELFF	TGTGCCAGCAGTGACAAGGGTGACACCGGGGAGCTGTTTTTT
few	TRBV12-3/TRBV12-4	-	TRBJ1-3	CASSLGANNGNTIYF	TGTGCCAGCAGTTTGGGGGCGAACAACGGAAACACCATATATTTT